Below, 10 T cell receptor beta chains from the same sample are listed, as sequenced in a study of beta chain features in type 1 diabetes. Every isolated RNA sample was fully reverse transcribed, so sequencing captured expressed TCRB transcripts. Clones were read by immunoSEQ multiplex PCR, and TCRdb kept only the in-frame ones, dropping some. The sample carries about 210,000 clones, approximately 10% recorded once. Sequenced input: central memory CD4+ T cells from blood. Receptors were obtained from a man aged 18-30 years in good health.

This sequence joins TRBV18 and TRBJ2-5, with D unclear. Per germline, CDR1 KGHSH and CDR2 LQKENI. The length of the CDR3 is 12 residues. V was pared by 2 bases and J by 5 bases, with 6 bases between. The CDR3 protein is CASSPGGETQYF. The CDR3 DNA sequence: TGTGCCAGCTCACCAGGTGGGGAGACCCAGTACTTC.

The chain links TRBV27 to TRBJ2-3; D might be TRBD1 (6 bases). V lost 5 bases to trimming and J lost 1 base, with 10 bases between them. The V gene's germline CDR1 is MNHEY and CDR2 SMNVEV (reference sequence). This CDR3 comprises 14 residues. The CDR3 reads CASSSNRGTDTQYF. DNA of the CDR3: TGTGCCAGCAGTAGTAACAGGGGCACAGATACGCAGTATTTT.

There are many counts of this clone. The chain joins TRBV5-5 to TRBJ1-1; 9 nucleotides align to TRBD1. With V trimmed by 4 bases and J by 2 bases, 6 bases remained unmatched. The CDR3 totals 15 residues. CDR1 and CDR2 from the germline V gene are SGHKS and YYEKEE (reference sequence). CDR3 loop: CASSPRTGVNTEAFF. CDR3 bases: TGTGCCAGCAGCCCACGGACAGGGGTTAACACTGAAGCTTTCTTT. The full variable domain, completed using reference TRBV5-5 and TRBJ1-1, is DAGVTQSPTHLIKTRGQQVTLRCSPISGHKSVSWYQQVLGQGPQFIFQYYEKEERGRGNFPDRFSARQFPNYSSELNVNALLLGDSALYLCASSPRTGVNTEAFFGQGTRLTVV.

This clone was counted only a few times. The chain has TRBV29-1 and TRBJ2-7; D unclear. Germline V gene data show CDR1 as SQVTM and CDR2 as ANQGSEA. This CDR3 comprises 11 residues. Trimming removed 4 bases from V and 6 bases from J, with 10 bases in between. CDR3 nucleotides: TGCAGCGTTGTCGACGGTGGCGAGCAGTACTTC. It is translated as CSVVDGGEQYF.

This clone was counted only a few times. The rearrangement uses TRBV25-1 and TRBJ2-6; 10 nucleotides align to TRBD2. V gave up 1 base and J gave up 2 bases; unmatched junction bases: 5. The CDR3 has 18 residues. Germline V gives CDR1 MGHDK, CDR2 SYGVNS. In DNA form, the CDR3 reads TGTGCCAGCAGTGAATTTGAGCTAGCGGGAGCTGGGGCCAACGTCCTGACTTTC. Residues: CASSEFELAGAGANVLTF.

This clone has only a few counts. V gene TRBV2 combines with J gene TRBJ2-5; 10 bases map to TRBD2. Looked up from germline, CDR1 is SNHLY and CDR2 is FYNNEI. Losses at the gene ends were 7 bases for V and 4 bases for J; bases not matched to a gene: 15. The CDR3 runs to 17 residues. The CDR3 region has the DNA TGTGCCAGCAATCTAGCGGGAGCGGGCTACCGCGGAGAGACCCAGTACTTC. Amino acid sequence: CASNLAGAGYRGETQYF. Looking up the rest from reference TRBV2 and TRBJ2-5 gives the full variable domain: EPEVTQTPSHQVTQMGQEVILRCVPISNHLYFYWYRQILGQKVEFLVSFYNNEISEKSEIFDDQFSVERPDGSNFTLKIRSTKLEDSAMYFCASNLAGAGYRGETQYFGPGTRLLVL.

The V and J genes are TRBV4-3 and TRBJ2-7; TRBD1 agrees at 7 bases. Germline V lookup: CDR1 LGHNA, CDR2 YSLEER. The junction had 3 bases not matched to a gene; V was cut back by 0 bases and J by 1 base. The CDR3 loop spans 15 amino acids. The CDR3 DNA reads TGCGCCAGCAGCCAAGAGACAGGGCGGTCCTACGAGCAGTACTTC. Encoded protein: CASSQETGRSYEQYF.

This clone has just a few counts. The V and J genes are TRBV28 and TRBJ2-5, with a weak D call TRBD1 (6 bases). V was trimmed by 5 bases and J by 3 bases, leaving 13 bases between them. Germline-derived CDR1 and CDR2 are MDHEN and SYDVKM. CDR3 length: 14 amino acids. The CDR3 reads CASSETGRKETQYF. CDR3 bases: TGTGCCAGCAGTGAGACAGGTCGAAAAGAGACCCAGTACTTC. Drawing the rest from reference TRBV28 and TRBJ2-5, the complete variable domain is DVKVTQSSRYLVKRTGEKVFLECVQDMDHENMFWYRQDPGLGLRLIYFSYDVKMKEKGDIPEGYSVSREKKERFSLILESASTNQTSMYLCASSETGRKETQYFGPGTRLLVL.

This clone was observed a handful of times. This chain uses TRBV29-1 with TRBJ2-1; 14 nucleotides agree with TRBD2. V dropped 4 bases and J dropped 8; count of bases not matched to a gene: 1. The CDR3 is made up of 13 amino acids. Germline CDR1 reads SQVTM; CDR2 reads ANQGSEA. The CDR3 spells CSVGGLAGDEQFF. The CDR3 DNA sequence: TGCAGCGTTGGGGGACTAGCGGGAGATGAGCAGTTCTTC.

The chain recombines TRBV30 with TRBJ2-2, with TRBD1 identical over 9 bases. The CDR3 extends over 15 amino acids. From germline, CDR1 is GTSNPN and CDR2 SVGIG (reference sequence). Trimming removed 4 bases from V and 3 bases from J; junction bases left unmatched: 6. This CDR3 reads CAWTGQGRDTGELFF. CDR3 bases: TGTGCCTGGACTGGACAGGGGCGGGACACCGGGGAGCTGTTTTTT.